This TCR beta chain was found in a study of blood T cells in healthy people across ages. PBMCs were isolated at a quantity of at least 7 million per sample. This CDR3 is built from 17 residues. The ends lost 2 bases at V and 2 bases at J; junction bases unmatched: 9. The germline gives CDR1 LNHNV, CDR2 YYDKDF (reference sequence). For the second PCR, which ran for about 6 to 11 cycles, a sample-barcoded 5' primer and a J-beta primer mix were used. TCRdb fed the 5' RACE reads into MiXCR, producing one record per CDR3 protein. The data contain about 930,000 distinct CDR3 sequences, 25% to 30% of them singletons. Notes on this clonotype: Its antigen remains unknown.

Study outcomes and limitations: Any conclusive comparison of naive versus antigen-experienced cells was prevented by using unsorted PBMCs.

The sample was also linked to a second study, of T cells of mothers and their children. That paper states: During the second PCR, the M1S primer introduced sample barcodes along with 2-4 random nucleotides. There were no persistent microchimeric T cell clones detected.

This TCR was recovered from a woman between 40 and 50 years old in good health. Sequenced material: blood. The rearrangement joins TRBV15 to TRBJ2-1, with TRBD1 matching over 7 bases. This CDR3 reads CATSRTVDRSPYNEQFF. The CDR3 bases are TGTGCCACCAGCAGAACAGTGGACAGGAGTCCCTACAATGAGCAGTTCTTC.